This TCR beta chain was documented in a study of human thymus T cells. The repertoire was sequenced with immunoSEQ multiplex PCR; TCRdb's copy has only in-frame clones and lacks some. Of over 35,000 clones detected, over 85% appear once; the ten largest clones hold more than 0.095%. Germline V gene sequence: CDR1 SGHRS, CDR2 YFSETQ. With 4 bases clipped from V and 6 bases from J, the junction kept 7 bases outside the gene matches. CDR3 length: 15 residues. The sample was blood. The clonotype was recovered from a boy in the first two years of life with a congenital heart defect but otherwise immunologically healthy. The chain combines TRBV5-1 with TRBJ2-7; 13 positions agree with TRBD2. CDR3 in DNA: TGCGCCAGCAGCGCTCGCACTAGCGGGGGGGGCGAGCAGTACTTC. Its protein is CASSARTSGGGEQYF. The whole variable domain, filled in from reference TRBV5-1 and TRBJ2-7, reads KAGVTQTPRYLIKTRGQQVTLSCSPISGHRSVSWYQQTPGQGLQFLFEYFSETQRNKGNFPGRFSGRQFSNSRSEMNVSTLELGDSALYLCASSARTSGGGEQYFGPGTRLTVT.